Listed below are T cell receptor beta chains from one sample, sequenced in a study of shared clonotypes between healthy human individuals. Sequenced by immunoSEQ multiplex PCR; TCRdb stores in-frame clones only, minus some. The sample holds about 960,000 clones, 60% to 85% seen once. The sequenced sample consisted of memory CD4+ T cells sorted from blood. These receptors originate from a man between 18 and 29 years old in good health. The CDR3 runs from the conserved cysteine through the conserved F or W. D genes are given only for firm matches. Some rows mark clone size as missing; the rest say once, few, many or name a class of expanded clone.

NA	TRBV5-5	NA	TRBJ1-4	CASSAGRQNEKLFF	TGTGCCAGCAGCGCAGGGAGGCAAAATGAAAAACTGTTTTTT
NA	TRBV4-1	NA	TRBJ2-1	CASSLTGTQGGNEQFF	TGCGCCAGCAGCCTAACCGGGACTCAAGGGGGCAATGAGCAGTTCTTC
NA	TRBV7-2	NA	TRBJ2-3	CASSLSSGPFYTQYF	TGTGCCAGCAGCTTGTCCTCCGGGCCCTTCTATACGCAGTATTTT
NA	TRBV30	NA	TRBJ2-2	CAWSGSFTGELFF	TGTGCCTGGAGTGGGAGCTTCACCGGGGAGCTGTTTTTT
NA	TRBV10-3	NA	TRBJ2-7	CAISNEAQKIEQYF	TGTGCCATCAGTAACGAGGCACAGAAAATCGAGCAGTACTTC
NA	TRBV5-6	NA	TRBJ1-1	CASSLLPAYMNTEAFF	TGTGCCAGCAGCTTGCTGCCAGCCTACATGAACACTGAAGCTTTCTTT
NA	TRBV19	NA	TRBJ1-2	CASSIEDDGYTF	TGTGCCAGTAGTATCGAGGACGATGGCTACACCTTC
TRBD2	TRBV4-1	NA	TRBJ2-7	CASSLFTSGSPHEQYF	TGCGCCAGCAGCCTTTTCACTAGCGGGAGCCCCCACGAGCAGTACTTC
TRBD1	TRBV11-2	NA	TRBJ1-1	CASSYSTGLSTEAFF	TGTGCCAGCAGCTACTCGACAGGGCTGAGCACTGAAGCTTTCTTT
TRBD1	TRBV2	NA	TRBJ1-1	CASSPGTGEIEAFF	TGTGCCAGCAGTCCGGGGACAGGCGAAATAGAAGCTTTCTTT
NA	TRBV2	NA	TRBJ1-2	CASSEMAARNYGYTF	TGTGCCAGCAGTGAAATGGCAGCGAGGAACTATGGCTACACCTTC
NA	TRBV28	few	TRBJ2-7	CASRKGQSYEQYF	TGTGCCAGCAGAAAAGGACAGTCCTACGAGCAGTACTTC
TRBD1	TRBV9	NA	TRBJ1-2	CASSANSGQGGSFGYTF	TGTGCCAGCAGCGCGAACTCGGGACAGGGAGGCTCTTTCGGCTACACCTTC
TRBD2	TRBV5-1	NA	TRBJ2-1	CASSLEPSGGRLGNEQFF	TGCGCCAGCAGCTTGGAGCCTAGCGGGGGGCGCCTGGGGAATGAGCAGTTCTTC
NA	TRBV20-1	NA	TRBJ2-5	CSAPRGETQYF	TGCAGTGCTCCGAGGGGCGAGACCCAGTACTTC
NA	TRBV5-1	once	TRBJ2-7	CASSMTGQFYEQYF	TGCGCCAGCAGCATGACAGGTCAATTCTACGAGCAGTACTTC
NA	TRBV5-1	few	TRBJ1-6	CASSLPPKDSPLHF	TGCGCCAGCAGCTTACCTCCAAAGGATTCACCCCTCCACTTT
NA	TRBV2	NA	TRBJ1-4	CASRDGGGEKLFF	TGTGCCAGCAGGGACGGAGGAGGGGAAAAACTGTTTTTT
NA	TRBV13	once	TRBJ2-2	CASSLTGINGELFF	TGTGCCAGCAGCTTAACGGGAATTAACGGGGAGCTGTTTTTT
NA	TRBV19	NA	TRBJ1-2	CASSIRGEQGHGYTF	TGTGCCAGTAGTATCCGGGGGGAACAGGGACATGGCTACACCTTC
NA	TRBV5-1	few	TRBJ1-5	CASSFDAYQPQHF	TGCGCCAGCAGCTTCGATGCTTATCAGCCCCAGCATTTT
NA	TRBV12-5	NA	TRBJ1-1	CASGLVLGVFLGEAFF	TGTGCTAGTGGTTTGGTACTAGGGGTCTTTCTCGGTGAAGCTTTCTTT
NA	TRBV5-1	NA	TRBJ2-5	CASSLGIVTGQETQYF	TGCGCCAGCAGCTTGGGTATCGTGACCGGCCAAGAGACCCAGTACTTC
NA	TRBV6-1	NA	TRBJ1-1	CASSEAGREAFF	TGTGCCAGCAGTGAAGCGGGCAGGGAAGCTTTCTTT
NA	TRBV7-8	NA	TRBJ1-1	CASSLRGANTEAFF	TGTGCCAGCAGCTTAAGGGGGGCTAACACTGAAGCTTTCTTT
TRBD2	TRBV7-2	once	TRBJ2-7	CASSPGLAGESFSHEQYF	TGTGCCAGCAGCCCCGGACTAGCGGGAGAGAGTTTTTCCCACGAGCAGTACTTC
NA	TRBV27	NA	TRBJ2-7	CASSLKVWGYEQYF	TGTGCCAGCAGTTTGAAGGTTTGGGGCTACGAGCAGTACTTC
TRBD1	TRBV7-9	NA	TRBJ2-7	CASSLRTGDYEQYF	TGTGCCAGCAGCTTAAGGACAGGGGACTACGAGCAGTACTTC
TRBD1	TRBV5-4	NA	TRBJ2-7	CASSSSGQGFGSYEQYF	TGTGCCAGCAGCTCCTCAGGACAGGGTTTTGGGTCCTACGAGCAGTACTTC
TRBD2	TRBV18	NA	TRBJ2-7	CASSPLAGGYEQYF	TGTGCCAGCTCACCACTAGCGGGAGGGTACGAGCAGTACTTC
TRBD2	TRBV9	NA	TRBJ2-6	CASSVLAGASGANVLTF	TGTGCCAGCAGCGTCCTAGCGGGAGCTTCTGGGGCCAACGTCCTGACTTTC
NA	TRBV4-1	NA	TRBJ1-6	CASSQKGKGNSPLHF	TGCGCCAGCAGCCAAAAAGGAAAGGGTAATTCACCCCTCCACTTT
NA	TRBV7-9	NA	TRBJ2-5	CASGMGGETQYF	TGTGCCAGCGGAATGGGGGGAGAGACCCAGTACTTC
TRBD1	TRBV11-3	NA	TRBJ2-2	CASSPDRSGTGELFF	TGTGCCAGCAGCCCGGACAGGTCGGGCACCGGGGAGCTGTTTTTT
NA	TRBV4-1	NA	TRBJ2-1	CASSQGERGREQFF	TGCGCCAGCAGCCAAGGAGAAAGGGGGAGGGAGCAGTTCTTC
NA	TRBV28	once	TRBJ1-4	CASQRGDEKLFF	TGTGCCAGCCAAAGGGGGGACGAAAAACTGTTTTTT
TRBD2	TRBV7-9	few	TRBJ2-1	CASSLGSGGSYNEQFF	TGTGCCAGCAGCTTAGGGTCGGGAGGCTCCTACAATGAGCAGTTCTTC
NA	TRBV6-6	NA	TRBJ1-3	CASRLDSYSGNTIYF	TGTGCCAGCAGACTTGACTCCTACTCTGGAAACACCATATATTTT
NA	TRBV28	NA	TRBJ2-3	CASSLGGRADTQYF	TGTGCCAGCAGTTTGGGGGGGCGGGCAGATACGCAGTATTTT
NA	TRBV6-6	NA	TRBJ2-1	CASSHTDRSYNEQFF	TGTGCCAGCAGTCACACGGACAGATCCTACAATGAGCAGTTCTTC
TRBD2	TRBV5-1	many	TRBJ2-7	CASSLLAGALYEQYF	TGCGCCAGCAGCTTGTTAGCGGGAGCGCTCTACGAGCAGTACTTC
NA	TRBV2	NA	TRBJ2-7	CASRKQGQGYEQYF	TGTGCCAGCAGGAAACAGGGTCAAGGGTACGAGCAGTACTTC
NA	TRBV10-1	NA	TRBJ2-1	CASSGAIIQSSYNEQFF	TGCGCCAGCAGTGGGGCGATAATACAGAGCTCCTACAATGAGCAGTTCTTC
NA	TRBV4-3	NA	TRBJ2-7	CASSQDRTSSYEQYF	TGCGCCAGCAGCCAAGATCGAACTAGTTCCTACGAGCAGTACTTC
NA	TRBV19	NA	TRBJ2-5	CASSIAEETQYF	TGTGCCAGTAGTATAGCGGAAGAGACCCAGTACTTC
NA	TRBV20-1	NA	TRBJ2-7	CSAQESHEQYF	TGCAGTGCCCAAGAATCCCACGAGCAGTACTTC
NA	TRBV5-1	NA	TRBJ2-1	CASSDTGVEQFF	TGCGCCAGCAGCGACACAGGAGTAGAGCAGTTCTTC
NA	TRBV7-2	few	TRBJ2-7	CASSLGLGVYEQYF	TGTGCCAGCAGCCTCGGACTTGGGGTCTACGAGCAGTACTTC
NA	TRBV7-9	NA	TRBJ2-3	CASSLSQVTDTQYF	TGTGCCAGCAGCTTATCTCAGGTAACAGATACGCAGTATTTT
TRBD2	TRBV11-2	NA	TRBJ2-3	CASSPGTSRTDTQYF	TGTGCCAGCAGCCCGGGGACTAGTAGGACAGATACGCAGTATTTT
TRBD2	TRBV30	NA	TRBJ2-5	CAWSSLAGFRETQYF	TGTGCCTGGAGTAGCCTAGCGGGATTTAGAGAGACCCAGTACTTC
NA	TRBV28	NA	TRBJ2-4	CASSLTGAKNIQYF	TGTGCCAGCAGTTTAACAGGAGCCAAAAACATTCAGTACTTC
NA	TRBV7-2	NA	TRBJ2-7	CASSSGGTETYEQYF	TGTGCCAGCAGCTCCGGGGGGACAGAGACCTACGAGCAGTACTTC
NA	TRBV5-6	NA	TRBJ2-6	CASSLIKGSGANVLTF	TGTGCCAGCAGCTTGATAAAGGGGTCGGGGGCCAACGTCCTGACTTTC
TRBD2	TRBV29-1	NA	TRBJ2-2	CSVQGLAGGTGELFF	TGCAGCGTTCAGGGACTAGCGGGAGGAACCGGGGAGCTGTTTTTT
NA	TRBV7-2	NA	TRBJ2-7	CASSPTPGLRYEQYF	TGTGCCAGCAGCCCTACGCCGGGACTTCGCTACGAGCAGTACTTC
NA	TRBV5-1	many	TRBJ1-3	CASSPEGLSGNTIYF	TGCGCCAGCAGCCCTGAGGGCCTCTCTGGAAACACCATATATTTT
TRBD1	TRBV28	NA	TRBJ1-1	CASQGQGAIPEAFF	TGTGCCAGCCAAGGACAGGGGGCGATTCCTGAAGCTTTCTTT
TRBD1	TRBV11-2	NA	TRBJ1-5	CASSTEGASNQPQHF	TGTGCCAGCAGCACTGAGGGGGCAAGCAATCAGCCCCAGCATTTT
TRBD2	TRBV18	NA	TRBJ2-3	CASSPIGTSGTNTQYF	TGTGCCAGCTCACCAATTGGGACTAGCGGGACTAATACGCAGTATTTT